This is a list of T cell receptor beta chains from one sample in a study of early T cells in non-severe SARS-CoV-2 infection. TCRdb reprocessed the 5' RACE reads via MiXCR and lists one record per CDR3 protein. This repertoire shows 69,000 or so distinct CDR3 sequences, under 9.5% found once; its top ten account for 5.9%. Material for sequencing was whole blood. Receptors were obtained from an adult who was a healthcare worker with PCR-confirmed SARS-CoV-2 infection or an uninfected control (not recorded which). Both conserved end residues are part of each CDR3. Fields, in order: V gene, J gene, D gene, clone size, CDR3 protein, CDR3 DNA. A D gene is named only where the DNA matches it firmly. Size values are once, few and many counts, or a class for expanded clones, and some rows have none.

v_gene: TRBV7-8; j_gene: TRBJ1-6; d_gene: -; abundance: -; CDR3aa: CASSSLSGSNSPLHF; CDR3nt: TGTGCCAGCAGCTCCCTATCGGGCAGCAATTCACCCCTCCACTTT
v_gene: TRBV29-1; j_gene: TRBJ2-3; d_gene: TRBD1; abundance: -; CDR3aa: CSVAPGQTTDTQYF; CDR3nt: TGCAGCGTCGCGCCGGGACAGACCACAGATACGCAGTATTTT
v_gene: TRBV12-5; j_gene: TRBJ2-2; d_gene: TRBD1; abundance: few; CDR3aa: CATQGVLRNTGELFF; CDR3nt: TGTGCAACACAGGGGGTACTTAGGAACACCGGGGAGCTGTTTTTT
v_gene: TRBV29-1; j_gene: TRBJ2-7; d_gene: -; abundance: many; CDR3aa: CSVVTSSVGYEQYF; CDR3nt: TGCAGCGTTGTGACAAGCTCAGTGGGCTACGAGCAGTACTTC
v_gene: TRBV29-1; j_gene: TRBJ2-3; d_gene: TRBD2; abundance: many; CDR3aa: CSGARVREETDTQYF; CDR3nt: TGCAGCGGGGCCCGGGTCCGGGAGGAGACAGATACGCAGTATTTT
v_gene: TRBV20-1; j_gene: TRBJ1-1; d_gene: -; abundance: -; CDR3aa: CSARDGGLGAFF; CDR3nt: TGCAGTGCTAGAGATGGCGGCCTAGGAGCTTTCTTT
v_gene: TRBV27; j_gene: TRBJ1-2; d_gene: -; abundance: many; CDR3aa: CASSLFPAGDYGYTF; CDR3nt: TGTGCCAGCAGTTTATTCCCGGCGGGGGACTATGGCTACACCTTC
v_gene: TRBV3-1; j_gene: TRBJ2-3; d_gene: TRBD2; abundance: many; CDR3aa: CASSQAGTSGMAQYF; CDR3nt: TGTGCCAGCAGCCAAGCCGGGACTAGCGGGATGGCGCAGTATTTT
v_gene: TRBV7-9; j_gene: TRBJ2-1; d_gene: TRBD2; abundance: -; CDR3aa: CASSLAGGGINEQFF; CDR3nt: TGTGCCAGCAGCCTAGCGGGAGGGGGGATAAATGAGCAGTTCTTC
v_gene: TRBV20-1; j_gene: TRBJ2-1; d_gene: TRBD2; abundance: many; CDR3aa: CSAEVLAGGPNEQFF; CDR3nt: TGCAGTGCGGAAGTACTAGCGGGGGGGCCAAATGAGCAGTTCTTC
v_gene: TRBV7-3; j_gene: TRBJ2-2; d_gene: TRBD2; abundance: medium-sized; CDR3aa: CASSSSGRAGELFF; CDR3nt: TGTGCCAGCAGTTCCAGCGGGAGGGCCGGGGAGCTGTTTTTT
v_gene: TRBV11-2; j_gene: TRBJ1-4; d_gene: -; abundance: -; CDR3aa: CASSRGRVEKLFF; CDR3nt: TGTGCCAGCTCTCGGGGCAGAGTAGAGAAACTGTTTTTT
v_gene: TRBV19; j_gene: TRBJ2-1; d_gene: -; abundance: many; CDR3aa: CASSMGNEQFF; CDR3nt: TGTGCCAGTAGTATGGGTAATGAGCAGTTCTTC
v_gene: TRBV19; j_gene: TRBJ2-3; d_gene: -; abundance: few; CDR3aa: CASSMTGPTITTDTQYF; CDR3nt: TGTGCCAGTAGTATGACGGGGCCCACGATTACAACAGATACGCAGTATTTT
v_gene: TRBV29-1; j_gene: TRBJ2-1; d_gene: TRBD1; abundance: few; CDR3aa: CSVEGRGLEDEQFF; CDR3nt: TGCAGCGTTGAAGGCAGGGGGCTTGAGGATGAGCAGTTCTTC
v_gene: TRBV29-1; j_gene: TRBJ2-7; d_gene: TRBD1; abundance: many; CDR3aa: CSVAAPDRGGEQYF; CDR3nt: TGCAGCGTGGCCGCGCCGGACAGGGGAGGCGAGCAGTACTTC
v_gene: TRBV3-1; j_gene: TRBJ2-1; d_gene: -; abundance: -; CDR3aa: CASSQGPEQQFF; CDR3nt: TGTGCCAGCAGCCAAGGACCCGAACAGCAGTTCTTC
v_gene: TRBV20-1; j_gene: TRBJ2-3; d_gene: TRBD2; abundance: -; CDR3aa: CSAAGEGTDTQYF; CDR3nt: TGCAGTGCCGCGGGGGAGGGAACAGATACGCAGTATTTT
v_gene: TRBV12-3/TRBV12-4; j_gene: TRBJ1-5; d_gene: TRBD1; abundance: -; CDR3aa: CASSPTGEVQPQHF; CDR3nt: TGTGCCAGCAGTCCTACAGGGGAGGTTCAGCCCCAGCATTTT
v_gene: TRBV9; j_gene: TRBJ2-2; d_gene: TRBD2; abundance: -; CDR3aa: CASRSGGPNGELFF; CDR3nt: TGTGCCAGCAGGAGCGGGGGGCCTAACGGGGAGCTGTTTTTT
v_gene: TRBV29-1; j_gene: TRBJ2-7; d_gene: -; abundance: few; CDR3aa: CSVVAGTYEQYF; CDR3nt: TGCAGCGTTGTGGCAGGTACCTACGAGCAGTACTTC
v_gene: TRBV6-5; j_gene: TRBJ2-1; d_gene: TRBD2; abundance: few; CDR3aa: CASSSVAGGNNEQFF; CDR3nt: TGTGCCAGCAGTTCCGTAGCGGGGGGGAACAATGAGCAGTTCTTC
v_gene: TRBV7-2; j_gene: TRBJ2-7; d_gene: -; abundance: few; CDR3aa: CASSPAREKIHEQYF; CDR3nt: TGTGCCAGCAGCCCGGCCAGGGAGAAAATCCACGAGCAGTACTTC
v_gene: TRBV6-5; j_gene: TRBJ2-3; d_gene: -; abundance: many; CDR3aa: CASRGGPRSTDTQYF; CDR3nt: TGTGCCAGCAGAGGTGGCCCCCGAAGCACAGATACGCAGTATTTT
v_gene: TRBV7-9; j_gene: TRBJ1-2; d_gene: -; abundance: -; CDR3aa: CASSLAQAVDGYTF; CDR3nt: TGTGCCAGCAGCTTAGCGCAGGCAGTAGATGGCTACACCTTC
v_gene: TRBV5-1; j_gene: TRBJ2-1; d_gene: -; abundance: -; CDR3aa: CASSRGGFGLYNEQFF; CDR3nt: TGCGCCAGCAGCCGCGGAGGGTTCGGGCTCTACAATGAGCAGTTCTTC
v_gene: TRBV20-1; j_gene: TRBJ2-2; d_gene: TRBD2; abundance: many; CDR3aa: CSARPLGGGSRSGELFF; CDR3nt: TGCAGTGCTAGACCGCTGGGCGGGGGTTCGAGGAGCGGGGAGCTGTTTTTT
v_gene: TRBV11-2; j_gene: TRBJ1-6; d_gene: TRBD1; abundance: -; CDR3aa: CASSPLRQGANSPLHF; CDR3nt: TGTGCCAGCAGCCCCCTTAGGCAGGGGGCGAATTCACCCCTCCACTTT
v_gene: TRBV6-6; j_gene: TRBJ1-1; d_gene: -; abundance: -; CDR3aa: CASRTNRRTGLPVANTEAFF; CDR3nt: TGTGCCAGCAGAACTAACCGTCGCACAGGGCTCCCGGTTGCGAACACTGAAGCTTTCTTT
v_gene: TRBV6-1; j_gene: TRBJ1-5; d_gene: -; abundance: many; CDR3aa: CASREQGPPHF; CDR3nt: TGTGCCAGCAGAGAACAGGGACCCCCCCATTTT
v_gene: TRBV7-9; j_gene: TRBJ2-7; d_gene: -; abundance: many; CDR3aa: CASSLDGAPQF; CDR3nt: TGTGCCAGCAGCTTAGATGGAGCTCCCCAGTTC
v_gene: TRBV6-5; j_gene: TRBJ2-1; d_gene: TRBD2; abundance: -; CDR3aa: CASSYYSTSGSLYEQFF; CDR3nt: TGTGCCAGCAGTTACTACTCGACTAGCGGGAGTCTCTATGAGCAGTTCTTC
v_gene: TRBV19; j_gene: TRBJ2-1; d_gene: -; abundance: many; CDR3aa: CASSISSVSSYNEQFF; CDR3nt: TGTGCCAGTAGTATTTCTAGCGTGAGCTCCTACAATGAGCAGTTCTTC
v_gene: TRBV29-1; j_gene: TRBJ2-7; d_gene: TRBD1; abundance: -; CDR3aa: CSAEDRSSYEQYF; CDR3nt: TGCAGCGCCGAGGACAGGTCATCCTACGAGCAGTACTTC
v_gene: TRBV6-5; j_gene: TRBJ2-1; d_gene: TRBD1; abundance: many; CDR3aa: CASSKDRGSYNEQFF; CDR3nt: TGTGCCAGCAGTAAGGACAGGGGTTCCTACAATGAGCAGTTCTTC
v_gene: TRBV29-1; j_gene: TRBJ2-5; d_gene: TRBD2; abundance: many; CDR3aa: CSVVGLAGVETQYF; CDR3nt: TGCAGCGTTGTGGGTCTAGCGGGAGTAGAGACCCAGTACTTC